This passage covers 27 T cell receptor beta chains from one sample sequenced in a study of blood T cell repertoires in COVID-19 (dated by TCRdb to between 2020 and 2021). Libraries were constructed by the immunoSEQ multiplex PCR assay. The immuneACCESS repertoire file appears here via TCRdb, limited to in-frame rearrangements. These files lack a portion of the clones; in checked studies, under half of the deficit traces to unresolved V genes, and the cause of the others is not known. Within this sample are tens of thousands of clones, with approximately 80% of them counted one time only. Together, the top ten hold around 11% of the sample. The specimen sequenced was peripheral blood. These TCRs come from a human donor in a cohort sampled during active COVID-19.

This chain joins TRBV27 and TRBJ2-2; a weak D match, TRBD2 (6 bases). CDR1 is MNHEY and CDR2 is SMNVEV in the germline V gene (reference sequence). CDR3 length: 16 amino acids. Trimming took 4 bases from V and 7 from J, leaving 19 bases between them. CDR3 residues: CASSSLAREEVGELFF. Here the CDR3 DNA reads TGTGCCAGCAGTTCCCTGGCCAGGGAGGAAGTCGGGGAGCTGTTTTTT.

In its sample, this clone was seen a few times. The V call is TRBV27, the J call TRBJ1-1, with a possible D match to TRBD1 (5 bases). The V and J ends lost 0 bases and 7 bases respectively, with 9 bases between them. The germline V gene has CDR1 MNHEY and CDR2 SMNVEV (reference sequence). The CDR3 is 13 amino acids. Written as DNA, the CDR3 is TGTGCCAGCAGTTTATCTCCGGGACTTGAAGCTTTCTTT. Its translation is CASSLSPGLEAFF.

The J gene is TRBJ2-1, the V gene TRBV19; TRBD1 agrees at 8 bases. J was trimmed by 0 bases and V by 6 bases; bases with no gene match: 1. Germline V gives CDR1 LNHDA, CDR2 SQIVND (reference sequence). The CDR3 contains 14 residues. The DNA for the CDR3 is TGTGCCAGTAGACAGGGGGGCTCCTACAATGAGCAGTTCTTC. Translating gives CASRQGGSYNEQFF.

This chain connects TRBV2 to TRBJ2-5; the match to TRBD1 covers 8 bases. Germline CDR1 is SNHLY and CDR2 is FYNNEI. The CDR3 has 15 amino acids. V shed 5 bases and J 4 bases; nucleotides not matched to a gene: 9. CDR3 DNA sequence: TGTGCCAGCAGTAGATCCAGGACAGGGCTAGAGACCCAGTACTTC. It encodes CASSRSRTGLETQYF.

This clone was observed a single time. V usage is TRBV5-1 and J usage is TRBJ2-2; 8 bases line up with TRBD2. This CDR3 comprises 17 residues. Trimming took 0 bases from V and 1 from J; bases not matched to a gene: 5. Looked up from germline, CDR1 is SGHRS and CDR2 is YFSETQ. The CDR3 DNA reads TGCGCCAGCAGCTTGGACCCAGCGGGAGAGAACACCGGGGAGCTGTTTTTT. It codes for CASSLDPAGENTGELFF.

This clone has more than one count but fewer than ten. The rearrangement joins TRBV27 to TRBJ1-6; perhaps TRBD1 as D (6 bases). Trimming removed 5 bases at V and 14 bases at J, with 16 bases between. Germline CDR1 reads MNHEY; CDR2 reads SMNVEV (reference sequence). The CDR3 length is 13 residues. The DNA for the CDR3 is TGTGCCAGCAGTCTAGACAGGCTATGGACCCTCCACTTT. It encodes CASSLDRLWTLHF.

The chain carries TRBV5-1 and TRBJ1-5; 7 nucleotides line up with TRBD1. Looked up from germline, CDR1 is SGHRS and CDR2 is YFSETQ. The V and J ends lost 0 bases and 4 bases, in that order; junction bases with no gene match: 1. This CDR3 has 14 residues. CDR3 nucleotides: TGCGCCAGCAGCTTGGCGGGACAGAATCAGCCCCAGCATTTT. It is translated as CASSLAGQNQPQHF.

The gene calls are TRBV27 and TRBJ2-3; 9 bases are a match to TRBD2. The germline V gene encodes CDR1 MNHEY and CDR2 SMNVEV (reference sequence). The CDR3 has 13 amino acids. CDR3 amino acids: CGSGRQLTDTQYF. The CDR3 nucleotides read TGTGGGAGCGGGAGGCAACTCACAGATACGCAGTATTTT.

V usage is TRBV3-1 (or the pseudogene TRBV3-2) and J usage is TRBJ1-6, with D possibly matching TRBD1 (6 bases). V was trimmed by 0 bases and J by 7 bases, leaving 22 bases between them. This CDR3 has 19 residues. Germline V gives CDR1 LGHDT, CDR2 YNNKEL (reference sequence). This CDR3 is CASSQDGSLTGRANSPLHF. The CDR3 DNA follows: TGTGCCAGCAGCCAAGATGGGAGTCTTACAGGGCGGGCGAATTCACCCCTCCACTTT.

The chain employs TRBV2 and TRBJ1-1; D is ambiguous. V dropped 4 bases and J dropped 2 bases, with 17 bases sitting between them. Germline CDR1 is SNHLY and CDR2 is FYNNEI. The CDR3 extends over 16 amino acids. The CDR3 DNA sequence: TGTGCCAGCAGTGTGGAAGAGGTTGGGTCCAACACTGAAGCTTTCTTT. It is translated as CASSVEEVGSNTEAFF.

The chain couples TRBV24-1 to TRBJ1-2; 7 bases map to TRBD1. CDR1 is KGHDR, CDR2 SFDVKD, per germline. The CDR3 runs to 15 residues. V shed 4 bases, J shed 4 bases, and the junction held 8 bases outside the gene matches. The DNA for the CDR3 is TGTGCCACCAGTGACCGGGGGGGGGACAGCTATGGCTACACCTTC. Protein: CATSDRGGDSYGYTF.

The chain uses TRBV5-4 and TRBJ2-1, with 10 bases identical to TRBD2. The length of the CDR3 is 17 residues. Per germline, CDR1 SGHNT and CDR2 YYREEE (reference sequence). V trimming: 3 bases; J trimming: 0 bases; junction bases outside the gene matches: 6. The CDR3 sequence: CASSSASGSFSYNEQFF. The DNA of the CDR3 is TGTGCCAGCAGCTCAGCTAGCGGGAGCTTCTCCTACAATGAGCAGTTCTTC. Full variable domain (outside the CDR3, taken from reference TRBV5-4 and TRBJ2-1): ETGVTQSPTHLIKTRGQQVTLRCSSQSGHNTVSWYQQALGQGPQFIFQYYREEENGRGNFPPRFSGLQFPNYSSELNVNALELDDSALYLCASSSASGSFSYNEQFFGPGTRLTVL.

The rearrangement joins TRBV29-1 to TRBJ1-3; D remains ambiguous. This CDR3 spans 11 amino acids. Germline-derived CDR1 and CDR2 are SQVTM and ANQGSEA. The CDR3 spells CMAHSGNTIYF. Written as DNA, the CDR3 is TGCATGGCTCACTCTGGAAACACCATATATTTT.

In its sample, this clone is medium-sized. The chain recombines TRBV9 with TRBJ2-1; tentatively, D is TRBD2 (6 bases). Deletions cut 4 bases from V and 6 bases from J, with 23 bases between. From germline, CDR1 is SGDLS and CDR2 YYNGEE. The CDR3 length is 17 residues. In DNA form, the CDR3 reads TGTGCCAGCAGCCCCCGAATGGAGGGACCCAGGGCCAATGAGCAGTTCTTC. Its translation is CASSPRMEGPRANEQFF.

J is TRBJ2-2 and V is TRBV5-1; TRBD2 aligns across 12 bases. Unmatched junction bases numbered 12, after V lost 2 bases and J lost 7 bases. CDR1 is SGHRS, CDR2 YFSETQ, per germline. There are 18 residues in the CDR3. CDR3 nucleotide sequence: TGCGCCAGCAGCTTTGGCCCACCTAGCGGGGGGGCGAACGGGGAGCTGTTTTTT. It translates to CASSFGPPSGGANGELFF.

This rearrangement joins TRBV5-1 to TRBJ1-6; 9 nucleotides line up with TRBD1. The V segment lost 4 bases and the J segment 10 bases; nucleotides outside the gene matches: 18. The germline V gene has CDR1 SGHRS and CDR2 YFSETQ. This CDR3 has 18 residues. This CDR3 reads CASSPRLRTGGAGSPLHF. CDR3 bases: TGCGCCAGCAGCCCACGTCTCAGAACAGGGGGCGCAGGATCACCCCTCCACTTT.

V and J are TRBV9 and TRBJ2-6, with TRBD1 as a possible D gene (6 bases). The CDR3 consists of 15 residues. The germline CDR1 and CDR2 sequences are SGDLS and YYNGEE. The V gene lost 3 bases and the J gene lost 2 bases, with 9 bases spanning the gap. The chain's CDR3 is CASSDQGTGANVLTF. The CDR3 DNA is TGTGCCAGCAGCGACCAGGGGACTGGGGCCAACGTCCTGACTTTC.

The CDR3 is CASGGRAAAFF. As DNA, the CDR3 is TGTGCCAGCGGGGGGAGGGCAGCAGCTTTCTTT. The chain couples TRBV9 to TRBJ1-1; a possible D gene is TRBD1 (5 bases). The germline gives CDR1 SGDLS, CDR2 YYNGEE. CDR3 length: 11 amino acids. Between the trimmed V and J ends, which lost 7 bases and 10 bases, there was a span of 14 bases.

The rearrangement joins TRBV5-4 to TRBJ2-7; 11 bases fit TRBD1. Germline-derived CDR1 and CDR2 are SGHNT and YYREEE (reference sequence). This CDR3 comprises 14 residues. After removal of 3 bases from V and 3 bases from J, the junction contained 2 bases not matched to a gene. This CDR3 is CASSSGTGGYEQYF. CDR3 coding DNA: TGTGCCAGCAGCTCCGGGACAGGGGGCTACGAGCAGTACTTC.

The genes are TRBV6-1 and TRBJ2-1; D is unresolved. Germline V CDR1 and CDR2: MNHNS, SASEGT. The CDR3 has 15 residues. Trimming removed 2 bases at V and 0 bases at J, with 8 bases between. DNA for the CDR3: TGTGCCAGCAGTGAATACAGAGACTCCTACAATGAGCAGTTCTTC. Translation: CASSEYRDSYNEQFF.

The gene calls are TRBV6-5 and TRBJ2-7; the D gene is possibly TRBD2 (5 bases). Trimming pared 11 bases from V and 5 bases from J, leaving 10 bases between. This CDR3 has 10 amino acids. Germline V lookup: CDR1 MNHEY, CDR2 SVGAGI. DNA for the CDR3: TGTGCCCCAAAGGAGGACGAGCAGTACTTC. Translation gives CAPKEDEQYF.

The chain has TRBV6-2 or TRBV6-3 and TRBJ1-1; 8 nucleotides align to TRBD1. The CDR3 covers 17 residues. With V trimmed by 5 bases and J by 2 bases, 13 bases remained unmatched. The germline V gene encodes CDR1 MNHEY and CDR2 SVGEGT. CDR3 nucleotides: TGTGCCAGCAGTCAAACAGGGGCAGGGGGCTTAAACACTGAAGCTTTCTTT. Residues: CASSQTGAGGLNTEAFF.

The rearrangement links TRBV19 to TRBJ1-5; D is perhaps TRBD1 (6 bases). The CDR3 consists of 17 residues. In germline, CDR1 is LNHDA, CDR2 SQIVND (reference sequence). The V end lost 4 bases, the J end lost 5 bases, and 21 bases lay between the germline ends. The CDR3 nucleotides are TGTGCCAGTAGTAACCCCCGACAGGATCTCCCTGATCAGCCCCAGCATTTT. It encodes CASSNPRQDLPDQPQHF.

The genes are TRBV2 and TRBJ1-6; D might be TRBD1 (5 bases). Germline loops: CDR1 SNHLY, CDR2 FYNNEI. The CDR3 runs 14 residues. V gave up 3 bases and J gave up 7 bases, with 10 bases separating them. CDR3 DNA sequence: TGTGCCAGCAGTGACAGGGTAGGGAATTCACCCCTCCACTTT. Its translation: CASSDRVGNSPLHF.

V usage is TRBV12-3 or TRBV12-4 and J usage is TRBJ2-1, with D perhaps TRBD1 (6 bases). The CDR3 contains 13 residues. Trimming pared 1 base from V and 5 bases from J, leaving 6 bases between. The CDR3 DNA reads as TGTGCCAGCAGTTTAGGGACAGACAATGAGCAGTTCTTC. Protein product: CASSLGTDNEQFF.

The chain recombines TRBV5-1 with TRBJ1-2; 12 bases agree with TRBD1. V shed 2 bases and J 7 bases; nucleotides not matched to a gene: 6. The CDR3 contains 15 residues. Germline V gene data show CDR1 as SGHRS and CDR2 as YFSETQ. In DNA form, the CDR3 reads TGCGCCAGCAGCTTCTTGGGGACAGGGGGCTCTGGCTACACCTTC. Residues: CASSFLGTGGSGYTF.

The chain joins TRBV6-5 to TRBJ2-7, with 7 bases that match TRBD1. The CDR3 is 15 residues long. V lost 6 bases and J lost 3; bases outside the gene matches: 11. Germline V CDR1 and CDR2: MNHEY, SVGAGI. The DNA for the CDR3 is TGTGCCAGCAGCCTAGACGGGACAGCGTACTACGAGCAGTACTTC. Its protein is CASSLDGTAYYEQYF.